Each of the 6 T cell receptor beta chains below was sequenced from the same sample in a study of T cells in Graves' hyperthyroidism and ophthalmopathy. The source material, RNA transcripts, was used to amplify TCR beta CDR3 regions. With the HTBI primer set, the TCR CDR3 went through a first round of RT-PCR. TCRdb used MiXCR to reprocess the multiplex PCR reads, holding one entry per CDR3 protein. This table holds around 450,000 distinct CDR3 sequences, 15% to 19% found once. The sequenced material came from blood. The source of these receptors is a woman between 18 and 29 years old with Graves' hyperthyroidism.

This clonotype has at least ten counts. V usage is TRBV6-1 and J usage is TRBJ2-4; 13 bases are shared with TRBD2. This CDR3 is 19 amino acids long. The germline CDR1 and CDR2 sequences are MNHNS and SASEGT. With 3 bases clipped from V and 1 base from J, the junction kept 9 bases outside the gene matches. CDR3 nucleotide sequence: TGTGCCAGCAGTGACTATACTAGCGGGAGGGCCTTGGCCAAAAACATTCAGTACTTC. Its translation is CASSDYTSGRALAKNIQYF.

This clonotype was found a few times. The rearrangement joins TRBV11-3 to TRBJ2-1; 14 nucleotides line up with TRBD2. V dropped 5 bases and J dropped 4; count of bases not matched to a gene: 4. The CDR3 is 16 residues long. Germline-derived CDR1 and CDR2 are SGHNT and YENEEA. The CDR3 nucleotides are TGTGCCAGCAGCCCGACTAGCGGGAGGGGATACAATGAGCAGTTCTTC. This encodes CASSPTSGRGYNEQFF.

This clonotype was recorded once. The V and J genes are TRBV4-3 and TRBJ2-7, with 10 positions matching TRBD2. Trimming cost V 1 base and J 1 base; bases outside gene matches: 4. The CDR3 runs 16 residues. Germline V gives CDR1 LGHNA, CDR2 YSLEER. The CDR3, as DNA: TGCGCCAGCAGCCAAGCGGCTAGCGGGGGATCCTACGAGCAGTACTTC. It translates to CASSQAASGGSYEQYF.

V usage is TRBV10-3 and J usage is TRBJ1-2; D remains unclear. This CDR3 spans 12 amino acids. Germline V CDR1 and CDR2: ENHRY, SYGVKD. Between the trimmed V and J ends, which lost 2 bases and 4 bases, there was a span of 5 bases. This CDR3 reads CAISEGSYGYTF. The CDR3, as DNA: TGTGCCATCAGTGAGGGCAGCTATGGCTACACCTTC.

This clonotype has just a few counts. The V call is TRBV7-2, the J call TRBJ1-2; maybe TRBD1 (5 bases). CDR3 length: 16 residues. Germline lookup yields CDR1 SGHTA and CDR2 FQGNSA. V lost 5 bases to trimming and J lost 4 bases, with 20 bases between them. The CDR3 DNA reads as TGTGCCAGCAGCGAGCGAGGGGAACTAGTGCCCTATGGCTACACCTTC. It encodes CASSERGELVPYGYTF.

Many counts were recorded for this clonotype. The chain joins TRBV5-1 to TRBJ1-6; D remains unclear. CDR1 and CDR2 from the germline V gene are SGHRS and YFSETQ. The length of the CDR3 is 13 residues. Trimming stripped 0 bases from V and 8 bases from J, with 6 bases between. CDR3 amino acids: CASSLAGDSPLHF. The DNA of the CDR3 is TGCGCCAGCAGCTTGGCCGGGGATTCACCCCTCCACTTT. Full variable domain (rest looked up from reference TRBV5-1 and TRBJ1-6): KAGVTQTPRYLIKTRGQQVTLSCSPISGHRSVSWYQQTPGQGLQFLFEYFSETQRNKGNFPGRFSGRQFSNSRSEMNVSTLELGDSALYLCASSLAGDSPLHFGNGTRLTVT.